This T cell receptor beta chain was recovered during a study of shared clonotypes between healthy human individuals. There are 14 residues in the CDR3. V was pared by 2 bases and J by 3 bases, with 9 bases between. The germline gives CDR1 MNHNS, CDR2 SASEGT. At a deep level, the assay was run. Several immunoSEQ 96-well plates shared each subset's DNA, each plate a replicate. Among the unsorted PBMC samples, replicate PCRs used about 300 ng DNA, about 30,000 T cell genomes. Unsorted PBMC DNA sequencing spanned ten immunoSEQ deep assay plates. The repertoire was sequenced with immunoSEQ multiplex PCR; TCRdb's copy has only in-frame clones and lacks some. The repertoire includes about 530,000 clones, about 80% of them detected once, and under 15% sits in the top ten.

This clonotype originated in a woman between 35 and 50 years old in good health. Some clones in this sample may be carry-over from other donors' samples. V gene TRBV6-1 combines with J gene TRBJ2-3; perhaps TRBD2 as D (5 bases). The sequenced sample was PBMCs. CDR3 region: CASSETSRTDTQYF. The CDR3 nucleotides are TGTGCCAGCAGTGAAACTAGTAGGACAGATACGCAGTATTTT.